This TCR beta chain stems from a study of post-analysis software for immune sequencing data. Unique molecular identifiers tagged the TCR beta cDNA libraries. Each CDR3 protein is one row after TCRdb ran MiXCR on the PCR reads. The sample shows hundreds of thousands of distinct CDR3 sequences, 53% of them seen only once. The specimen was blood. The TCR was taken from a girl aged 5-17 years with multiple sclerosis.

CDR3 protein: CASGLDLAGNYEQYF. CDR3 nucleotides: TGTGCTAGTGGTTTGGATCTAGCGGGGAACTACGAGCAGTACTTC. The J gene is TRBJ2-7, the V gene TRBV12-5; TRBD2 matches at 9 bases. The V segment lost 1 base and the J segment 3 bases; nucleotides outside the gene matches: 4. In germline, CDR1 is LGHNT, CDR2 FRNRAP. The CDR3 covers 15 residues. The variable domain in full, with the rest retrieved from reference TRBV12-5 and TRBJ2-7, is DARVTQTPRHKVTEMGQEVTMRCQPILGHNTVFWYRQTMMQGLELLAYFRNRAPLDDSGMPKDRFSAEMPDATLATLKIQPSEPRDSAVYFCASGLDLAGNYEQYFGPGTRLTVT.